A single sample is the source of the 21 T cell receptor beta chains below, sequenced in a study of blood T cell repertoires in COVID-19. Here immunoSEQ multiplex PCR was the method, and the copy in TCRdb shows in-frame clones only, minus some. The data contain about 150,000 clones, about 83% of them singletons. The sequencing input was peripheral blood. These receptors were taken from a woman aged 55-69 years with COVID-19, enrolled during active disease.

The chain employs TRBV3-1 (or the pseudogene TRBV3-2) and TRBJ1-4; 8 nucleotides match TRBD1. J was trimmed by 7 bases and V by 3 bases; bases with no gene match: 13. CDR1 is LGHDT and CDR2 is YNNKEL in the germline V gene (reference sequence). This CDR3 has 17 amino acids. The CDR3 coding sequence is TGTGCCAGCAGCCATAATGGACAGGGCGGCGGAAGTGAAAAACTGTTTTTT. The encoded protein is CASSHNGQGGGSEKLFF.

A single count supports this clone. V gene TRBV5-1 combines with J gene TRBJ1-1; 8 nucleotides agree with TRBD1. After removal of 0 bases from V and 6 bases from J, the junction contained 4 bases not matched to a gene. The CDR3 runs 14 residues. Germline CDR1 reads SGHRS; CDR2 reads YFSETQ. As DNA, the CDR3 is TGCGCCAGCAGCTTGGACGGACAGGGATCTGAAGCTTTCTTT. As protein: CASSLDGQGSEAFF.

The chain employs TRBV7-2 and TRBJ1-2; D is unclear. The V gene lost 1 base and the J gene lost 5 bases, with 14 bases spanning the gap. This CDR3 has 15 residues. The V gene's germline CDR1 is SGHTA and CDR2 FQGNSA. CDR3 coding DNA: TGTGCCAGCAGCTTAGTCGTGGAGGGAGGGTATGGCTACACCTTC. Translation gives CASSLVVEGGYGYTF.

This sequence joins TRBV29-1 and TRBJ2-2, with TRBD1 matching 8 bases. Trimming at V came to 6 bases and at J to 1 base, leaving 1 base not matched to a gene. The germline V gene encodes CDR1 SQVTM and CDR2 ANQGSEA. The CDR3 length is 13 residues. The CDR3, as DNA: TGCAGCGTAGGGACAGGGAACACCGGGGAGCTGTTTTTT. Amino acids: CSVGTGNTGELFF.

This rearrangement joins TRBV27 to TRBJ2-7, with D possibly being TRBD2 (5 bases). Trimming pared 6 bases from V and 1 base from J, leaving 13 bases between. The CDR3 spans 14 residues. In germline, CDR1 is MNHEY, CDR2 SMNVEV (reference sequence). Here the CDR3 DNA reads TGTGCCAGCAGACCCGGGGTGCGGTCCTACGAGCAGTACTTC. Encoded protein: CASRPGVRSYEQYF.

The chain employs TRBV19 and TRBJ2-3; 7 bases map to TRBD2. Germline trimming cut 4 bases from V and 2 bases from J; bases unmatched to any gene: 9. The V gene's germline CDR1 is LNHDA and CDR2 SQIVND (reference sequence). The CDR3 has 16 residues. CDR3 DNA: TGTGCCAGTAGTAGTATTTGGGGGGGGATCACAGATACGCAGTATTTT. Amino acid sequence: CASSSIWGGITDTQYF.

The chain combines TRBV6-1 with TRBJ1-2; 7 nucleotides agree with TRBD1. With V trimmed by 0 bases and J by 6 bases, 7 bases remained unmatched. The CDR3 covers 15 residues. Germline CDR1 reads MNHNS; CDR2 reads SASEGT. This CDR3 is CASSEADVTGDGYTF. CDR3 bases: TGTGCCAGCAGTGAAGCGGACGTCACAGGGGATGGCTACACCTTC.

This chain links TRBV7-9 with TRBJ2-7, with TRBD1 as a possible D gene (5 bases). The germline V gene has CDR1 SEHNR and CDR2 FQNEAQ (reference sequence). The CDR3 contains 15 residues. Trimming took 0 bases from V and 1 from J, leaving 10 bases between them. CDR3 DNA: TGTGCCAGCAGCTTAGCAGGGGCAGGGTCCTACGAGCAGTACGTC. Translation: CASSLAGAGSYEQYV.

The gene calls are TRBV3-1 (or the pseudogene TRBV3-2) and TRBJ2-2, with no clear D. The CDR3 totals 12 residues. Germline CDR1 is LGHDT and CDR2 is YNNKEL (reference sequence). With 2 bases removed from V and 7 bases from J, the gap between germline ends came to 5 bases. CDR3 region: CASSQYYGELFF. CDR3 coding DNA: TGTGCCAGCAGCCAATATTACGGGGAGCTGTTTTTT.

The CDR3 DNA sequence: TGTGCCAGCAGCGTAGTTGACACCCCCTCCTACTACAATGAGCAGTTCTTC. It translates to CASSVVDTPSYYNEQFF. The J gene is TRBJ2-1, the V gene TRBV9; D is uncertain. Trimming took 0 bases from V and 3 from J, leaving 16 bases between them. Germline V CDR1 and CDR2: SGDLS, YYNGEE. The CDR3 runs to 17 residues.

In its sample, this clone was seen once. The chain carries TRBV9 and TRBJ2-3, with 7 bases identical to TRBD2. Germline CDR1 is SGDLS and CDR2 is YYNGEE. Trimming removed 7 bases from V and 8 bases from J; junction bases left unmatched: 10. This CDR3 region has 13 residues. CDR3 sequence reads: CASARGEFGTQYF. The CDR3 coding sequence is TGTGCCAGCGCCCGGGGGGAGTTCGGTACGCAGTATTTT.

The chain links TRBV9 to TRBJ1-3; no reliable D call. Germline values: CDR1 SGDLS, CDR2 YYNGEE. Trimming shortened V by 0 bases and J by 2 bases, and 9 bases separated the two germline ends. This CDR3 has 15 residues. This CDR3 is CASSVGSNPGNTIYF. The CDR3 DNA follows: TGTGCCAGCAGCGTAGGTAGCAATCCTGGAAACACCATATATTTT.

V gene TRBV24-1 combines with J gene TRBJ2-3, with 13 nucleotides matching TRBD2. Germline CDR1 and CDR2: KGHDR and SFDVKD. This CDR3 region has 19 residues. V shed 4 bases and J 6 bases; nucleotides not matched to a gene: 15. The CDR3 sequence: CATSDRSPGTSGARDTQYF. The CDR3 nucleotides are TGTGCCACCAGTGACCGAAGTCCCGGGACTAGCGGGGCCCGGGATACGCAGTATTTT.

The chain links TRBV4-2 to TRBJ1-3, with D uncertain. The V and J ends lost 1 base and 0 bases respectively, with 7 bases between them. The CDR3 sequence is 15 residues long. Per the germline V gene, CDR1 is LGHNA and CDR2 is YNFKEQ. The CDR3 nucleotides read TGTGCCAGCAGCCAAGTGGTCGGCTCTGGAAACACCATATATTTT. Translating it yields CASSQVVGSGNTIYF.

This rearrangement joins TRBV5-1 to TRBJ1-2; 8 bases align to TRBD1. This CDR3 is 13 amino acids long. The germline V gene encodes CDR1 SGHRS and CDR2 YFSETQ. V dropped 2 bases and J dropped 6; count of bases not matched to a gene: 3. CDR3 nucleotides: TGCGCCAGCAGCTTTCCGGACAGGGATGGCTACACCTTC. Its translation is CASSFPDRDGYTF.

The gene calls are TRBV12-3 or TRBV12-4 and TRBJ1-1; possible D gene TRBD1, 6 bases. The CDR3 covers 13 residues. With 6 bases removed from V and 7 bases from J, the gap between germline ends came to 15 bases. The CDR3 coding sequence is TGTGCCAGCAGCACAACCGGGACATATGAAGCTTTCTTT. Its translation: CASSTTGTYEAFF.

This chain uses TRBV7-3 with TRBJ1-2, with D maybe TRBD1 (6 bases). Trimming took off 7 bases at V and 2 bases at J, with 23 bases between the two ends. From germline, CDR1 is SGHTA and CDR2 FQGTGA. The CDR3 extends over 17 amino acids. CDR3: CASKDPAEDRLNYGYTF. CDR3 nucleotide sequence: TGTGCCAGCAAGGATCCCGCGGAGGACAGACTCAACTATGGCTACACCTTC.

The chain carries TRBV5-4 and TRBJ1-6; perhaps TRBD1 as D (5 bases). Germline-derived CDR1 and CDR2 are SGHNT and YYREEE (reference sequence). This CDR3 has 14 residues. V was shortened by 4 bases and J by 7 bases, with 12 bases between the two germline ends. CDR3 residues: CASSAGRHNSPLHF. The CDR3 DNA follows: TGTGCCAGCAGCGCGGGACGGCACAATTCACCCCTCCACTTT. Looking up the rest from reference TRBV5-4 and TRBJ1-6 gives the full variable domain: ETGVTQSPTHLIKTRGQQVTLRCSSQSGHNTVSWYQQALGQGPQFIFQYYREEENGRGNFPPRFSGLQFPNYSSELNVNALELDDSALYLCASSAGRHNSPLHFGNGTRLTVT.

With regard to this clone: A much bigger clone sits one base away, suggesting this may be a read error. The chain is built from TRBV4-1 and TRBJ2-2, with TRBD2 matching over 11 bases. The CDR3 sequence is 17 residues long. The V segment lost 1 base and the J segment 0 bases; nucleotides outside the gene matches: 1. CDR1 and CDR2 from the germline V gene are MGHRA and YSYEKL. CDR3 nucleotide sequence: TGCGCCAGCAGCCAAGTGGGACTAGCGGCGAACACCGGGGAGCTGTTTTTT. This sequence encodes CASSQVGLAANTGELFF.

The gene calls are TRBV30 and TRBJ1-5; TRBD1 agrees at 8 bases. From germline, CDR1 is GTSNPN and CDR2 SVGIG (reference sequence). The ends lost 4 bases at V and 2 bases at J; junction bases unmatched: 1. The CDR3 spans 13 residues. The CDR3 sequence is CAWTGGRNQPQHF. CDR3 in DNA: TGTGCCTGGACAGGGGGCCGCAATCAGCCCCAGCATTTT.

The chain has TRBV6-1 and TRBJ1-5; 7 positions agree with TRBD1. This CDR3 comprises 13 residues. Germline V gene sequence: CDR1 MNHNS, CDR2 SASEGT. V shed 3 bases, J shed 7 bases, and the junction held 3 bases outside the gene matches. The CDR3 bases are TGTGCCAGCAGTGACAGGGGGGAGCAGCCCCAGCATTTT. It specifies CASSDRGEQPQHF.